This T cell receptor beta chain emerged from a study of T cells in Graves' hyperthyroidism and ophthalmopathy. The study's findings and limits: Model output signaled ophthalmopathy a median roughly 6.5 months ahead of onset.

The study excluded patients with uncontrolled infection, other autoimmune disease, pregnancy or lactation. Trimming removed 0 bases from V and 3 bases from J; junction bases left unmatched: 9. The CDR3 contains 18 residues. The germline CDR1 and CDR2 sequences are LNHNV and YYDKDF (reference sequence). This clonotype was observed at least ten times. Antigen unknown. Amplified regions were TCR beta CDR3 sequences from RNA transcripts. HTBI primers were used for first-round RT-PCR of the TCR CDR3. MiXCR, run by TCRdb on the multiplex PCR reads, gives a single entry per CDR3 protein. The top ten clones hold 16% of a sample with 730,000 or so distinct CDR3 sequences, roughly a sixth of them seen once.

The J gene is TRBJ2-1, the V gene TRBV15, with 9 bases aligning to TRBD2. Sequenced sample: blood. The origin of this receptor is a woman aged 50 to 60 with Graves' hyperthyroidism that later progressed to Graves' ophthalmopathy. The CDR3 nucleotides are TGTGCCACCAGCAGAGATCTCCCCCAGCGGGGGGACTACAATGAGCAGTTCTTC. Protein: CATSRDLPQRGDYNEQFF.